Following are 10 T cell receptor beta chains from one sample sequenced in a study of cytomegalovirus exposure and HLA in healthy donors. In the PCR, 60 Vbeta and 13 Jbeta primers were used. Profiled with immunoSEQ multiplex PCR; TCRdb holds only in-frame clones, not every one. The table shows roughly 150,000 clones, with around two thirds occurring only once. Material: PBMCs. The source of these receptors is a man aged 25-45 years in good health and CMV-seropositive.

This clone showed up just once. This sample includes further DNA sequences coding for the same CDR3. The gene calls are TRBV5-1 and TRBJ2-7, with TRBD2 identical over 8 bases. The CDR3 has 15 amino acids. The germline V gene has CDR1 SGHRS and CDR2 YFSETQ. J lost 3 bases, V lost 7 bases, and 12 bases had no gene match. This CDR3 reads CASSQTSGLHYEQYF. The DNA for the CDR3 is TGCGCCAGCTCGCAAACTAGCGGCCTACACTACGAGCAGTACTTC.

The count of this clone is one. This chain uses TRBV6-6 with TRBJ1-6, with D possibly being TRBD1 (5 bases). Germline V CDR1 and CDR2: MNHNY, SVGAGI (reference sequence). The CDR3 runs to 16 residues. Deletions cut 7 bases from V and 7 bases from J, with 20 bases between. The CDR3 sequence is CASTEQVYLANSPLHF. The CDR3 bases are TGTGCCAGCACCGAACAGGTCTATTTAGCCAATTCACCCCTCCACTTT.

The chain couples TRBV7-9 to TRBJ2-7, with 8 bases matching TRBD1. CDR1 is SEHNR, CDR2 FQNEAQ, per germline (reference sequence). The V and J ends lost 1 base and 7 bases, in that order; junction bases with no gene match: 9. The CDR3 is 15 amino acids. The CDR3 protein is CASSLGTGWIREQYF. CDR3 in DNA: TGTGCCAGCAGCTTAGGGACAGGGTGGATAAGGGAGCAGTACTTC.

J is TRBJ1-6 and V is TRBV4-1; D is uncertain. In germline, CDR1 is MGHRA, CDR2 YSYEKL. The CDR3 is 19 residues long. V was pared by 1 base and J by 5 bases, with 21 bases between. CDR3 bases: TGCGCCAGCAGCCAAGTTTGGTCGCAGCCGGGAAACCATAATTCACCCCTCCACTTT. This sequence encodes CASSQVWSQPGNHNSPLHF.

This chain connects TRBV5-1 to TRBJ2-1; TRBD1 matches 9 bases. Germline CDR1 SGHRS, CDR2 YFSETQ. V was clipped by 2 bases and J by 9 bases; unmatched bases: 6. The CDR3 spans 14 residues. CDR3 residues: CASSLQQGAFEQFF. CDR3 coding DNA: TGCGCCAGCAGCTTACAACAGGGGGCGTTTGAGCAGTTCTTC.

This clone was seen more than once but under ten times. The CDR3 region is CASSDSSGNTGELFF. In DNA form, the CDR3 reads TGTGCCAGCAGTGACTCTAGCGGGAACACCGGGGAGCTGTTTTTT. This chain connects TRBV6-4 to TRBJ2-2; the D gene is possibly TRBD2 (6 bases). V was clipped by 0 bases and J by 1 base, with 6 bases between them. Germline assignment: CDR1 MRHNA and CDR2 SNTAGT. CDR3 length: 15 amino acids.

The J gene is TRBJ2-7, the V gene TRBV7-9, with 10 bases aligning to TRBD1. The CDR3 has 15 residues. Germline-derived CDR1 and CDR2 are SEHNR and FQNEAQ (reference sequence). With V trimmed by 4 bases and J by 4 bases, 7 bases remained unmatched. The CDR3 sequence: CASSYPGTGEYEQYF. The CDR3 nucleotides are TGTGCCAGCAGCTATCCGGGGACAGGGGAGTACGAGCAGTACTTC.

V gene TRBV9 combines with J gene TRBJ1-5; 8 bases agree with TRBD1. J gave up 5 bases and V 7 bases, and 5 bases lay outside the gene matches. CDR1 and CDR2 (germline): SGDLS, YYNGEE. CDR3 length equals 13 residues. The CDR3: CASSRGLDQPQHF. In DNA, the CDR3 is TGTGCCAGCTCCAGGGGGCTCGATCAGCCCCAGCATTTT.

The chain employs TRBV15 and TRBJ2-5, with TRBD1 matching 9 bases. Germline lookup yields CDR1 LNHNV and CDR2 YYDKDF (reference sequence). This CDR3 has 15 amino acids. V was clipped by 2 bases and J by 4 bases; unmatched bases: 5. The CDR3 region has the DNA TGTGCCACCAGCAGAACTCGGGACAGGGTAGAGACCCAGTACTTC. Its translation is CATSRTRDRVETQYF.

The table lists this clone with a few counts. This chain connects TRBV5-4 to TRBJ2-1, with a possible D match to TRBD1 (6 bases). Germline assignment: CDR1 SGHNT and CDR2 YYREEE (reference sequence). V gave up 1 base and J gave up 0 bases, with 8 bases separating them. The CDR3 totals 15 residues. The CDR3 protein is CASSLQGRSYNEQFF. For the CDR3, the DNA is TGTGCCAGCAGCTTGCAGGGGCGCTCCTACAATGAGCAGTTCTTC.